The subject of this entry is one T cell receptor beta chain. No antigen is known for it. The PCR used 60 Vbeta and 13 Jbeta primers. The protocol was immunoSEQ multiplex PCR, while the TCRdb copy is restricted to in-frame clones and leaves out a portion. Here the sample spans more than 55,000 clones, roughly 84% being singletons. The data belong to a study of cytomegalovirus exposure and HLA in healthy donors. Study-wide results and caveats: In a later analysis, a genetic analysis reported fewer productive-TCR N-insertions in an Asian-associated ancestry cluster than the cohort average.

CDR3 length: 12 residues. The germline gives CDR1 MNHEY, CDR2 SVGAGI. The germline V and J ends were trimmed by 6 bases and 6 bases, with 6 bases remaining between them. Donors sampled were nominally healthy, though unrecorded immune exposures were likely. The specimen sequenced was PBMCs. V and J are TRBV6-5 and TRBJ1-6; D gene uncertain. The source of this sequence is a man aged 25 to 40 in good health and CMV-seronegative. CDR3 nucleotide sequence: TGTGCCAGCAGGAGGAGTAATTCACCCCTCCACTTT. It specifies CASRRSNSPLHF.